These T cell receptor beta chains were read from a single sample in a study of blood T cell repertoires in COVID-19. Sequencing was performed with immunoSEQ multiplex PCR; in TCRdb, only in-frame clones are kept and a portion is missing. The sample consists of some 52,000 clones, approximately 84% of them appearing once. Specimen: peripheral blood. The receptors were gathered from a man between 65 and 85 years old with acute or convalescent COVID-19. CDR3s include the opening cysteine and the closing phenylalanine or tryptophan. D genes are given only for firm matches. Clone size, where shown, is once, few, many, or a class for clones that have expanded.

D: TRBD2
V: TRBV20-1
size: -
length: 15
J: TRBJ2-1
DNA: TGCAGTGCTAGTACGGGCGGGGGGAGCCACAATGAGCAGTTCTTC
CDR3: CSASTGGGSHNEQFF

D: -
V: TRBV12-3/TRBV12-4
size: -
length: 12
J: TRBJ1-1
DNA: TGTGCCAGCACCCTACTGGACACTGAAGCTTTCTTT
CDR3: CASTLLDTEAFF

D: -
V: TRBV9
size: -
length: 15
J: TRBJ1-6
DNA: TGTGCCAGCAGCGGGGACACCCTCTATAATTCACCCCTCCACTTT
CDR3: CASSGDTLYNSPLHF

D: -
V: TRBV5-1
size: once
length: 13
J: TRBJ1-1
DNA: TGCGCCAGCAGCCTACAGCTTAACACTGAAGCTTTCTTT
CDR3: CASSLQLNTEAFF

D: -
V: TRBV6-5
size: -
length: 13
J: TRBJ1-2
DNA: TGTGCCAGCAGGTCTGGGGGACTCTATGGCTACACCTTC
CDR3: CASRSGGLYGYTF

D: TRBD2
V: TRBV5-4
size: -
length: 15
J: TRBJ2-7
DNA: TGTGCCAGCAGCCCAAGCATTAGCGGGAGCTACGAGCAGTACTTC
CDR3: CASSPSISGSYEQYF

D: -
V: TRBV7-3
size: -
length: 13
J: TRBJ2-3
DNA: TGTGCCAGCAGCCGGGGAAGTACAGATACGCAGTATTTT
CDR3: CASSRGSTDTQYF

D: -
V: TRBV7-6
size: -
length: 15
J: TRBJ2-5
DNA: TGTGCCAGCAGCTTAGCGCCGGGGGGCGCAGAGACCCAGTACTTC
CDR3: CASSLAPGGAETQYF

D: -
V: TRBV5-1
size: -
length: 13
J: TRBJ2-5
DNA: TGCGCCAGCAGCCTCAGGGGCCAAGAGACCCAGTACTTC
CDR3: CASSLRGQETQYF

D: TRBD1
V: TRBV4-3
size: -
length: 16
J: TRBJ1-2
DNA: TGCGCCAGCAGCCAATCCCCCGGGACAGGGAACTATGGCTACACCTTC
CDR3: CASSQSPGTGNYGYTF

D: -
V: TRBV2
size: -
length: 13
J: TRBJ2-2
DNA: TGTGCCAGCAGTGTCAGGGGAACCGGGGAGCTGTTTTTT
CDR3: CASSVRGTGELFF

D: -
V: TRBV29-1
size: -
length: 13
J: TRBJ1-2
DNA: TGCAGCGTCGAGGGCCGCAATATGATTGGCTACACCTTC
CDR3: CSVEGRNMIGYTF

D: TRBD1
V: TRBV4-1
size: -
length: 16
J: TRBJ1-2
DNA: TGCGCCAGCAGCCAAGATCTAAGGGGGCGCAACTATGGCTACACCTTC
CDR3: CASSQDLRGRNYGYTF

D: -
V: TRBV7-9
size: -
length: 15
J: TRBJ2-7
DNA: TGTGCCAGCAGCTTAGACACAGGGAGCATCCACGAGCAGTACTTC
CDR3: CASSLDTGSIHEQYF

D: TRBD1
V: TRBV27
size: medium-sized
length: 14
J: TRBJ1-5
DNA: TGTGCCAGCAAACCAGGGGGCGGAGGGCAGCCCCAGCATTTT
CDR3: CASKPGGGGQPQHF

D: -
V: TRBV13
size: -
length: 15
J: TRBJ2-1
DNA: TGTGCCAGCCGGAGAGGTCCGAGCTCCTACAATGAGCAGTTCTTC
CDR3: CASRRGPSSYNEQFF

D: TRBD1
V: TRBV24-1
size: -
length: 19
J: TRBJ2-7
DNA: TGTGCCACCAGTGATTTGAATCTTCACAGGGGGTTCCTCTCCTACGAGCAGTACTTC
CDR3: CATSDLNLHRGFLSYEQYF

D: -
V: TRBV7-2
size: medium-sized
length: 17
J: TRBJ2-1
DNA: TGTGCCAGCAGCTTAGTGCTGGGCAGGGGCCTCTACAATGAGCAGTTCTTC
CDR3: CASSLVLGRGLYNEQFF

D: -
V: TRBV5-8
size: few
length: 15
J: TRBJ1-5
DNA: TGTGCCAGCAGCTTGCGGGGGACTAGCAATCAGCCCCAGCATTTT
CDR3: CASSLRGTSNQPQHF

D: -
V: TRBV6-5
size: -
length: 11
J: TRBJ1-2
DNA: TGTGCCAGCAGGACAGGCGCTGGCTACACCTTC
CDR3: CASRTGAGYTF

D: -
V: TRBV5-1
size: -
length: 15
J: TRBJ1-1
DNA: TGCGCCACCGCCCCGGGGGGCGCATATGACACTGAAGCTTTCTTT
CDR3: CATAPGGAYDTEAFF

D: TRBD1
V: TRBV4-2
size: -
length: 16
J: TRBJ2-7
DNA: TGTGCCAGCAGCCAACGGTTCCAGGGGGCGGTGGACGAGCAGTACTTC
CDR3: CASSQRFQGAVDEQYF

D: TRBD1
V: TRBV18
size: once
length: 15
J: TRBJ2-1
DNA: TGTGCCAGCTCACCACAGGGGGCTGCATCCCATGAGCAGTTCTTC
CDR3: CASSPQGAASHEQFF

D: -
V: TRBV6-6
size: -
length: 13
J: TRBJ2-2
DNA: TGTGCCAGCAGGGGGGCCGGGACCGGGGAGCTGTTTTTT
CDR3: CASRGAGTGELFF

D: -
V: TRBV6-5
size: -
length: 13
J: TRBJ1-5
DNA: TGTGCCAGCCGGGGTATGAGCAATCAGCCCCAGCATTTT
CDR3: CASRGMSNQPQHF

D: -
V: TRBV12-3/TRBV12-4
size: -
length: 12
J: TRBJ2-3
DNA: TGTGCCAGCAGCCTAGACTTAGATACGCAGTATTTT
CDR3: CASSLDLDTQYF

D: -
V: TRBV5-1
size: -
length: 14
J: TRBJ1-2
DNA: TGCGCCAGCAATGACAGAGAAGCTAACTATGGCTACACCTTC
CDR3: CASNDREANYGYTF

D: -
V: TRBV18
size: -
length: 14
J: TRBJ1-6
DNA: TGTGCCAGCTCACCATTACCGAGGTTTTCACCCCTCCACTTT
CDR3: CASSPLPRFSPLHF

D: -
V: TRBV7-9
size: -
length: 16
J: TRBJ1-2
DNA: TGTGCCAGCAGCATCGACCGACAGTACATCGCCTATGGCTACACCTTC
CDR3: CASSIDRQYIAYGYTF

D: -
V: TRBV4-2
size: -
length: 12
J: TRBJ2-1
DNA: TGTGCCAGCAGCCAAGATCGGAATGAGCAGTTCTTC
CDR3: CASSQDRNEQFF

D: -
V: TRBV4-1
size: -
length: 18
J: TRBJ1-2
DNA: TGCGCCAGCAGCCAAGGCCCCCCTCCGGGACTGACTAACTATGGCTACACCTTC
CDR3: CASSQGPPPGLTNYGYTF

D: TRBD2
V: TRBV19
size: -
length: 18
J: TRBJ2-3
DNA: TGTGCCAGTAGTATAGTTGCTCGGACTAGCGGACGCACAGATACGCAGTATTTT
CDR3: CASSIVARTSGRTDTQYF

D: -
V: TRBV6-4
size: few
length: 15
J: TRBJ2-2
DNA: TGTGCCAGCAGTCACACCCTCTCAAACACCGGGGAGCTGTTTTTT
CDR3: CASSHTLSNTGELFF

D: -
V: TRBV19
size: -
length: 16
J: TRBJ2-3
DNA: TGTGCCAGTAGTGGGGAGATAATAGGGCCTCGCGATACGCAGTATTTT
CDR3: CASSGEIIGPRDTQYF

D: -
V: TRBV4-3
size: -
length: 16
J: TRBJ1-2
DNA: TGCGCCAGCAGCCAAGGAACAGGGCGCACTAACTATGGCTACACCTTC
CDR3: CASSQGTGRTNYGYTF

D: -
V: TRBV4-3
size: -
length: 15
J: TRBJ1-2
DNA: TGCGCCAGCAGCCAAGAAGTCCAGACTTTCTATGGCTACACCTTC
CDR3: CASSQEVQTFYGYTF

D: -
V: TRBV24-1
size: -
length: 13
J: TRBJ2-1
DNA: TGTGCCACCAGTCGGACGGCGGGCAATGAGCAGTTCTTC
CDR3: CATSRTAGNEQFF

D: -
V: TRBV7-2
size: -
length: 13
J: TRBJ1-2
DNA: TGTGCCAGCAGCTTAGTGGCAGGGGTTGGCTACACCTTC
CDR3: CASSLVAGVGYTF

D: TRBD2
V: TRBV5-4
size: -
length: 18
J: TRBJ2-6
DNA: TGTGCCAGCAGCTTGGGGGGAGCGGGACGCTCTGGGGCCAACGTCCTGACTTTC
CDR3: CASSLGGAGRSGANVLTF

D: TRBD1
V: TRBV4-1
size: -
length: 19
J: TRBJ2-4
DNA: TGCGCCAGCAGCCAAGATGCGTTATCAGGGGGCGTTTTCAAAAACATTCAGTACTTC
CDR3: CASSQDALSGGVFKNIQYF

D: -
V: TRBV9
size: -
length: 17
J: TRBJ2-7
DNA: TGTGCCAGCAGCGTTCGACCTTTCTGGAGCGCGCCCCACGAGCAGTACTTC
CDR3: CASSVRPFWSAPHEQYF

D: -
V: TRBV25-1
size: -
length: 16
J: TRBJ1-4
DNA: TGTGCCAGCAGTATTTTGACAGACCCCGCGGGAGAAAAACTGTTTTTT
CDR3: CASSILTDPAGEKLFF

D: -
V: TRBV28
size: -
length: 14
J: TRBJ1-4
DNA: TGTGCCAGCAGTCCGACAGTCTCCCTTAGAAAACTGTTTTTT
CDR3: CASSPTVSLRKLFF

D: -
V: TRBV2
size: once
length: 13
J: TRBJ2-3
DNA: TGTGCCAGCACCACCGAGAGAGGGGATACGCAGTATTTT
CDR3: CASTTERGDTQYF

D: TRBD2
V: TRBV3-1/TRBV3-2
size: -
length: 16
J: TRBJ2-5
DNA: TGTGCCAGCAGCCAAGATTCGGGCGGGAGCAGGCAGACCCAGTACTTC
CDR3: CASSQDSGGSRQTQYF

D: TRBD1
V: TRBV29-1
size: few
length: 17
J: TRBJ1-1
DNA: TGCAGCGTTGAAGGGTCCAGACAGGGTAACATGAACACTGAAGCTTTCTTT
CDR3: CSVEGSRQGNMNTEAFF

D: -
V: TRBV20-1
size: -
length: 11
J: TRBJ1-2
DNA: TGCAGTGCTAGGGAGATCTATGGCTACACCTTC
CDR3: CSAREIYGYTF

D: TRBD2
V: TRBV19
size: -
length: 13
J: TRBJ2-3
DNA: TGTGCCAGTGGGAGGGGCCTCACAGATACGCAGTATTTT
CDR3: CASGRGLTDTQYF

D: -
V: TRBV3-1/TRBV3-2
size: few
length: 13
J: TRBJ1-6
DNA: TGTGCCAGCAGCAAAACAGGAGATTCACCCCTCCACTTT
CDR3: CASSKTGDSPLHF